This is a list of T cell receptor beta chains from one sample in a study of T cell responses to AZD1222 COVID-19 vaccine. Generated by immunoSEQ multiplex PCR, the TCRdb table keeps only in-frame clones and is missing some. Of 140,000 or so clones in the sample, around 90% are singletons; the top ten hold approximately 5.4%. The sample was peripheral blood, taken 28 days after the second dose of the MenACWY control vaccine. These receptors originate from an adult who received the MenACWY meningococcal vaccine as a control. The CDR3 runs from the conserved cysteine through the conserved F or W. The order of the fields is V gene, CDR3 length, J gene, clone size, D gene, CDR3 DNA, CDR3 protein. A D gene is named only where the DNA matches it firmly. Some rows have no size entry. The others give once, few or many, or a class for an expanded clone.

v_gene: TRBV29-1
len: 14
j_gene: TRBJ2-7
abundance: -
d_gene: TRBD2
CDR3nt: TGCAGCGTTATGACTAGCGGGGATTCCTACGAGCAGTACTTC
CDR3aa: CSVMTSGDSYEQYF

v_gene: TRBV6-2/TRBV6-3
len: 16
j_gene: TRBJ2-1
abundance: -
d_gene: TRBD2
CDR3nt: TGTGCCAGCAGTTCCCGACTAGCGGAGGTCTACAATGAGCAGTTCTTC
CDR3aa: CASSSRLAEVYNEQFF

v_gene: TRBV11-2
len: 15
j_gene: TRBJ1-6
abundance: -
d_gene: TRBD1
CDR3nt: TGTGCCAGCAGCTTGACAGGGGGCGGTAATTCACCCCTCCACTTT
CDR3aa: CASSLTGGGNSPLHF

v_gene: TRBV7-2
len: 15
j_gene: TRBJ2-2
abundance: -
d_gene: -
CDR3nt: TGTGCCAGCAGCTTAGTGGTCAGGGCTGCCGGGGAGCTGTTTTTT
CDR3aa: CASSLVVRAAGELFF

v_gene: TRBV5-6
len: 12
j_gene: TRBJ1-2
abundance: once
d_gene: -
CDR3nt: TGTGCCAGCAGAAAGGGCACTTTAGGCTACACCTTC
CDR3aa: CASRKGTLGYTF

v_gene: TRBV7-8
len: 16
j_gene: TRBJ1-5
abundance: -
d_gene: -
CDR3nt: TGTGCCAGCAGCTCCCTCCGGGGGGCTAGCAATCAGCCCCAGCATTTT
CDR3aa: CASSSLRGASNQPQHF

v_gene: TRBV11-3
len: 12
j_gene: TRBJ1-2
abundance: -
d_gene: -
CDR3nt: TGTGCCAGCAGCTTACAGGGGTATGGCTACACCTTC
CDR3aa: CASSLQGYGYTF

v_gene: TRBV4-1
len: 16
j_gene: TRBJ2-1
abundance: once
d_gene: -
CDR3nt: TGCGCCAGCAGCCAGGCCGTAAGCGCCTCCTACAATGAGCAGTTCTTC
CDR3aa: CASSQAVSASYNEQFF

v_gene: TRBV6-5
len: 13
j_gene: TRBJ1-1
abundance: -
d_gene: -
CDR3nt: TGTGCCAGCAGTTACTCGTCCTGGTCTGAAGCTTTCTTT
CDR3aa: CASSYSSWSEAFF

v_gene: TRBV4-1
len: 18
j_gene: TRBJ1-6
abundance: -
d_gene: TRBD1
CDR3nt: TGCGCCAGCAGCCAAGACCCCACAGGGGTCGGGCGTAATTCACCCCTCCACTTT
CDR3aa: CASSQDPTGVGRNSPLHF

v_gene: TRBV18
len: 14
j_gene: TRBJ1-6
abundance: -
d_gene: -
CDR3nt: TGTGCCAGCTCATCCGCCGGGGGCGATTCACCCCTCCACTTT
CDR3aa: CASSSAGGDSPLHF

v_gene: TRBV28
len: 11
j_gene: TRBJ1-1
abundance: -
d_gene: -
CDR3nt: TGTGCCAGCAGTTTATCTGGGGATGCTTTCTTT
CDR3aa: CASSLSGDAFF

v_gene: TRBV12-3/TRBV12-4
len: 13
j_gene: TRBJ1-5
abundance: -
d_gene: -
CDR3nt: TGTGCCAGCAGTTTAGGGGGCGGTCAGCCCCAGCATTTT
CDR3aa: CASSLGGGQPQHF

v_gene: TRBV2
len: 14
j_gene: TRBJ1-2
abundance: -
d_gene: TRBD1
CDR3nt: TGTGCCAGCAGTTACACAGACAGGGAAGGTGGCTACACCTTC
CDR3aa: CASSYTDREGGYTF

v_gene: TRBV9
len: 13
j_gene: TRBJ1-5
abundance: -
d_gene: -
CDR3nt: TGTGCCAGCAGCGTAGATCCCAATCAGCCCCAGCATTTT
CDR3aa: CASSVDPNQPQHF

v_gene: TRBV2
len: 18
j_gene: TRBJ1-5
abundance: few
d_gene: TRBD1
CDR3nt: TGTGCCAGCAGCACGGGACAGGGAATGGGCCTTAGCAATCAGCCCCAGCATTTT
CDR3aa: CASSTGQGMGLSNQPQHF

v_gene: TRBV5-1
len: 14
j_gene: TRBJ1-2
abundance: -
d_gene: -
CDR3nt: TGCGCCAGCAGCTTGACAGGGAGCGACTATGGCTACACCTTC
CDR3aa: CASSLTGSDYGYTF

v_gene: TRBV30
len: 15
j_gene: TRBJ1-2
abundance: -
d_gene: -
CDR3nt: TGTGCCTGGAGGGCAGGAATCATCCTTAACTATGGCTACACCTTC
CDR3aa: CAWRAGIILNYGYTF

v_gene: TRBV27
len: 14
j_gene: TRBJ1-1
abundance: -
d_gene: -
CDR3nt: TGTGCCAGCAGTCTCCGTGGGAGGTCCACTGAAGCTTTCTTT
CDR3aa: CASSLRGRSTEAFF

v_gene: TRBV5-1
len: 13
j_gene: TRBJ2-7
abundance: -
d_gene: -
CDR3nt: TGCGCCAGCAGCTTGGACACCTTCTACGAGCAGTACTTC
CDR3aa: CASSLDTFYEQYF

v_gene: TRBV5-4
len: 14
j_gene: TRBJ2-5
abundance: -
d_gene: -
CDR3nt: TGTGCCAGCAGCTTGGCCAGGGGGGGAGAGACCCAGTACTTC
CDR3aa: CASSLARGGETQYF

v_gene: TRBV6-1
len: 14
j_gene: TRBJ1-5
abundance: -
d_gene: -
CDR3nt: TGTGCCAGCAGTGAAGCTGGTAGCAATCAGCCCCAGCATTTT
CDR3aa: CASSEAGSNQPQHF

v_gene: TRBV19
len: 13
j_gene: TRBJ1-1
abundance: -
d_gene: -
CDR3nt: TGTGCCAGTAGTACACTACAGCGAACTGAAGCTTTCTTT
CDR3aa: CASSTLQRTEAFF

v_gene: TRBV5-6
len: 16
j_gene: TRBJ1-6
abundance: -
d_gene: TRBD1
CDR3nt: TGTGCCAGCAACAGGGGGCGGGGGCAGGGGGATTCACCCCTCCACTTT
CDR3aa: CASNRGRGQGDSPLHF

v_gene: TRBV30
len: 14
j_gene: TRBJ2-3
abundance: -
d_gene: -
CDR3nt: TGTGCCTGGAGTAGGGGCCTAGGCTCAGATACGCAGTATTTT
CDR3aa: CAWSRGLGSDTQYF

v_gene: TRBV7-2
len: 14
j_gene: TRBJ2-5
abundance: -
d_gene: -
CDR3nt: TGTGCCAGCAGCTTAGGGTCAGGGACGGAGACCCAGTACTTC
CDR3aa: CASSLGSGTETQYF

v_gene: TRBV15
len: 12
j_gene: TRBJ2-7
abundance: -
d_gene: -
CDR3nt: TGTGCCACCAGCAGAGGGGGCGTAGGGAAGTACTTC
CDR3aa: CATSRGGVGKYF

v_gene: TRBV9
len: 13
j_gene: TRBJ2-3
abundance: -
d_gene: -
CDR3nt: TGTGCCAGCAGCGTAGCTGGGGGCGGTGGCGTGGATTTT
CDR3aa: CASSVAGGGGVDF

v_gene: TRBV15
len: 15
j_gene: TRBJ2-3
abundance: few
d_gene: -
CDR3nt: TGTGCCACCAGCGGCAGGGGGGAAAATTGGGATACGCAGTATTTT
CDR3aa: CATSGRGENWDTQYF

v_gene: TRBV27
len: 16
j_gene: TRBJ2-3
abundance: -
d_gene: -
CDR3nt: TGTGCCAGCAGAAAATATTTGTCAGGGGGGGGAGATACGCAGTATTTT
CDR3aa: CASRKYLSGGGDTQYF

v_gene: TRBV9
len: 15
j_gene: TRBJ1-3
abundance: -
d_gene: -
CDR3nt: TGTGCCAGCAGCGTAGGAGGCAACTCTGGAAACACCATATATTTT
CDR3aa: CASSVGGNSGNTIYF

v_gene: TRBV28
len: 14
j_gene: TRBJ1-5
abundance: -
d_gene: TRBD1
CDR3nt: TGTGCCAGCAGCCCGGGACAGGGGGATCAGCCCCAGCATTTT
CDR3aa: CASSPGQGDQPQHF

v_gene: TRBV28
len: 17
j_gene: TRBJ1-2
abundance: -
d_gene: -
CDR3nt: TGTGCCAGCAGTTTATCCCAGTCATTGGGCAGTCTCTATGGCTACACCTTC
CDR3aa: CASSLSQSLGSLYGYTF

v_gene: TRBV19
len: 16
j_gene: TRBJ2-2
abundance: -
d_gene: TRBD2
CDR3nt: TGTGCCAGTAGCTTGGAGGGGCTAGCGGACACCGGGGAGCTGTTTTTT
CDR3aa: CASSLEGLADTGELFF

v_gene: TRBV3-1/TRBV3-2
len: 16
j_gene: TRBJ2-1
abundance: -
d_gene: TRBD2
CDR3nt: TGTGCCAGCAGCCCCCGGCGGGGAGCGGGGTTGAATGAGCAGTTCTTC
CDR3aa: CASSPRRGAGLNEQFF

v_gene: TRBV6-2/TRBV6-3
len: 16
j_gene: TRBJ1-4
abundance: -
d_gene: -
CDR3nt: TGTGCCAGCAGCCGAGCAAGGGAGCAAATTTTGAGGAAACTGTTTTTT
CDR3aa: CASSRAREQILRKLFF

v_gene: TRBV19
len: 14
j_gene: TRBJ1-2
abundance: -
d_gene: TRBD1
CDR3nt: TGTGCCAGCAGGGAACAGGGACAGGACTATGGCTACACCTTC
CDR3aa: CASREQGQDYGYTF

v_gene: TRBV6-1
len: 18
j_gene: TRBJ2-2
abundance: -
d_gene: TRBD2
CDR3nt: TGTGCCAGCAGTGACCTTGGGGGACTAGCGGGAGAGGTCGGGGAGCTGTTTTTT
CDR3aa: CASSDLGGLAGEVGELFF

v_gene: TRBV5-6
len: 13
j_gene: TRBJ1-2
abundance: -
d_gene: -
CDR3nt: TGTGCCAGCTATGCAGACAGGTACTATGGCTACACCTTC
CDR3aa: CASYADRYYGYTF

v_gene: TRBV18
len: 19
j_gene: TRBJ2-6
abundance: -
d_gene: TRBD1
CDR3nt: TGTGCCAGCTCACCACTGGGCAGGGGGTCCTCCTCTGGGGCCAACGTCCTGACTTTC
CDR3aa: CASSPLGRGSSSGANVLTF

v_gene: TRBV5-4
len: 13
j_gene: TRBJ1-6
abundance: -
d_gene: -
CDR3nt: TGTGCCAGCCGACAGGATTATAATTCACCCCTCCACTTT
CDR3aa: CASRQDYNSPLHF

v_gene: TRBV21-1
len: 10
j_gene: TRBJ1-6
abundance: -
d_gene: -
CDR3nt: TGTGCCACCCCGCGGTCACCCCTCCACTTT
CDR3aa: CATPRSPLHF

v_gene: TRBV30
len: 14
j_gene: TRBJ1-2
abundance: -
d_gene: TRBD1
CDR3nt: TGTGCCTGGAGTGTATGGCAGGGGGAACGCGGCTACACCTTC
CDR3aa: CAWSVWQGERGYTF

v_gene: TRBV7-2
len: 14
j_gene: TRBJ1-6
abundance: -
d_gene: -
CDR3nt: TGTGCCAGCAGCTCCCGACAGCGGAATTCACCCCTCCACTTT
CDR3aa: CASSSRQRNSPLHF

v_gene: TRBV4-2
len: 15
j_gene: TRBJ1-3
abundance: -
d_gene: -
CDR3nt: TGTGCCAGCAGCCAAGATGGTGGGGCCGGAAACACCATATATTTT
CDR3aa: CASSQDGGAGNTIYF

v_gene: TRBV11-3
len: 17
j_gene: TRBJ2-5
abundance: -
d_gene: TRBD2
CDR3nt: TGTGCCAGCAGCTTTGCCTCTGAGCTAGCGGGGGTAGAGACCCAGTACTTC
CDR3aa: CASSFASELAGVETQYF

v_gene: TRBV2
len: 14
j_gene: TRBJ1-6
abundance: -
d_gene: TRBD1
CDR3nt: TGTGCCAGCAGTCCCGGGACAGGGGGATCACCCCTCCACTTT
CDR3aa: CASSPGTGGSPLHF